This record looks at one TCR beta chain sequence and its context. Antigen unknown. The data were taken from a study of OX40 agonist ivuxolimab in advanced cancers. The overall study: Three partial responders included one hepatocellular carcinoma patient and two cutaneous melanoma patients.

The data were produced by immunoSEQ multiplex PCR, yet TCRdb's version contains in-frame clones alone and is incomplete. The table shows approximately 40,000 clones, with roughly 85% occurring only once. Study-level points and caveats: No determination was made of the antigen specificity of the expanded peripheral T cells. Some of the lowest clonal expansion was seen in partial responders at 0.1-3.0 mg/kg. Several nonresponders also turned out to have low normalized T-cell clonal expansion.

The source material was CD4+ or CD8+ T cells sorted from blood, sampled in a trial of the OX40 agonist ivuxolimab. The TCR comes from an adult with an advanced solid tumor such as melanoma, head and neck, liver or kidney cancer.

This CDR3 is CASSSGGRTEAFF. For the CDR3, the DNA is TGTGCCAGCAGTTCCGGGGGGAGAACTGAAGCTTTCTTT. This rearrangement joins TRBV6-6 to TRBJ1-1; D perhaps matches TRBD1 (5 bases). This CDR3 region has 13 residues. Deletions cut 4 bases from V and 5 bases from J, with 11 bases between. CDR1 is MNHNY, CDR2 SVGAGI, per germline (reference sequence).